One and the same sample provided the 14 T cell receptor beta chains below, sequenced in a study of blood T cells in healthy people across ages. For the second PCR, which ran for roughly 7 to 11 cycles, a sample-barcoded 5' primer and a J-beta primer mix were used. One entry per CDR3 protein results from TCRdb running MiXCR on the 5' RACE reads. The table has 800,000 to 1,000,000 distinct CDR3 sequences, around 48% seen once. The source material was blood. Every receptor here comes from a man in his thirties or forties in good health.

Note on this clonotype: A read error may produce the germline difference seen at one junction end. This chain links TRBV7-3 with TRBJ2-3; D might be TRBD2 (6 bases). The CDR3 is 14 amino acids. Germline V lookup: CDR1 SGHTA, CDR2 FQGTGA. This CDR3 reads CAGSLGLATDTQYF. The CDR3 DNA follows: TGTGCCGGCAGCCTGGGGCTAGCGACAGATACGCAGTATTTT. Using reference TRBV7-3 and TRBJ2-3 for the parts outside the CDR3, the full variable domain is GAGVSQTPSNKVTEKGKYVELRCDPISGHTALYWYRQSLGQGPEFLIYFQGTGAADDSGLPNDRFFAVRPEGSVSTLKIQRTERGDSAVYLCAGSLGLATDTQYFGPGTRLTVL.

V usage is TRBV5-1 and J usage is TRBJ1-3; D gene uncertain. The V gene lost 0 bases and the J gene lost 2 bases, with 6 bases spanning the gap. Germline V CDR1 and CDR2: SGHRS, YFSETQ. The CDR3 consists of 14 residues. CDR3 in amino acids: CASSLDAAGNTIYF. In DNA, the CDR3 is TGCGCCAGCAGCTTGGATGCAGCTGGAAACACCATATATTTT.

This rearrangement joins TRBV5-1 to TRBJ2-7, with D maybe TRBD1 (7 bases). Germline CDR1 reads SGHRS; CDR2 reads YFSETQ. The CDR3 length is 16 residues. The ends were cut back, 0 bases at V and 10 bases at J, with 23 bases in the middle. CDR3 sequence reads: CASSLDSGQGGEFQYF. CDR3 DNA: TGCGCCAGCAGCTTGGATTCTGGGCAGGGGGGCGAATTTCAGTACTTC.

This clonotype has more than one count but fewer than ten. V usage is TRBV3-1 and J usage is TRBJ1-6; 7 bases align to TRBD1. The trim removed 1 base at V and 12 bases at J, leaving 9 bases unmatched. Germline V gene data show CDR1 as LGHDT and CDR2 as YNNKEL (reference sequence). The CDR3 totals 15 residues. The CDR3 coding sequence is TGTGCCAGCAGCCAAGGAACAGGGGTATGGGGACCCCTCCACTTT. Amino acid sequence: CASSQGTGVWGPLHF.

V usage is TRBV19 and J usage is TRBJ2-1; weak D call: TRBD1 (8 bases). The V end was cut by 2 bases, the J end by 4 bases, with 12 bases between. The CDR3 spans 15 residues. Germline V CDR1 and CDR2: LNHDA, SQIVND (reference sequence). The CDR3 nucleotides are TGTGCCAGTAGTATAACAGGGGGGGATTACAATGAGCAGTTCTTC. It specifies CASSITGGDYNEQFF.

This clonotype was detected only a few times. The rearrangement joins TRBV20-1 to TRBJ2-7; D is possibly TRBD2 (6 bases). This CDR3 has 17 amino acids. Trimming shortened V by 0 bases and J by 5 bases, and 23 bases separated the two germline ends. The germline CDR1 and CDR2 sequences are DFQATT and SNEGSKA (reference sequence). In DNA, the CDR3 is TGCAGTGCTAGAGATGGGGCGCGGCAGGGCGGGAAAAACGAGCAGTACTTC. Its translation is CSARDGARQGGKNEQYF.

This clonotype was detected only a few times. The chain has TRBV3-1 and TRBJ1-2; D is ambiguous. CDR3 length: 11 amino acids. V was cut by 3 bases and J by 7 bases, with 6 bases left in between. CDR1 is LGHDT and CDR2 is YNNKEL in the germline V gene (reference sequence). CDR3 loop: CASSHGGGYTF. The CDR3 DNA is TGTGCCAGCAGCCATGGTGGTGGCTACACCTTC.

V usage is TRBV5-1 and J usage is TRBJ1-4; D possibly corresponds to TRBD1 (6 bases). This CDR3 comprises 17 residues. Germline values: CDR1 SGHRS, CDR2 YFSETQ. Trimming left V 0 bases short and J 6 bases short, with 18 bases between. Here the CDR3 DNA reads TGCGCCAGCAGCTTGGAGGGAAAAGGGGGAATGTATGAAAAACTGTTTTTT. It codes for CASSLEGKGGMYEKLFF.

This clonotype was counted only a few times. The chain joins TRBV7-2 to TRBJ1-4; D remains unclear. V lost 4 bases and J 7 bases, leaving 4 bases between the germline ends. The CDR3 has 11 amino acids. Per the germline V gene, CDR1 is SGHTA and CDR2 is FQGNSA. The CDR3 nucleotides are TGTGCCAGCAGCTCTGGTGAAAAACTGTTTTTT. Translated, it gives CASSSGEKLFF.

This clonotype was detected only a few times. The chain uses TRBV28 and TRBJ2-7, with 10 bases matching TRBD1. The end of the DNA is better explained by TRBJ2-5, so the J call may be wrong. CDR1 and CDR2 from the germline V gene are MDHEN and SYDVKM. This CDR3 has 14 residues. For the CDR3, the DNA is TGTGCCAGCAGTTTCGACAGGGGGCAGGGGACCCAGTACTTC. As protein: CASSFDRGQGTQYF.

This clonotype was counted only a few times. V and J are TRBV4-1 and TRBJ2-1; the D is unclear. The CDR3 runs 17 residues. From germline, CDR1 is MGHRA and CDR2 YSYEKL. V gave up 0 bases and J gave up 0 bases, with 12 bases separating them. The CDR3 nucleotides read TGCGCCAGCAGCCAAGACCCCCCGCGGAGCTCCTACAATGAGCAGTTCTTC. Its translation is CASSQDPPRSSYNEQFF.

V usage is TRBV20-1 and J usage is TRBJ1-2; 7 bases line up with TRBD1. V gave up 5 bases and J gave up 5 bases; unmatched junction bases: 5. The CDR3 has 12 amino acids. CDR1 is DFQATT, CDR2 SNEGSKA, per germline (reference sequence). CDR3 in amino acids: CSAPGTVYGYTF. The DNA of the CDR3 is TGCAGTGCTCCCGGGACAGTATATGGCTACACCTTC.

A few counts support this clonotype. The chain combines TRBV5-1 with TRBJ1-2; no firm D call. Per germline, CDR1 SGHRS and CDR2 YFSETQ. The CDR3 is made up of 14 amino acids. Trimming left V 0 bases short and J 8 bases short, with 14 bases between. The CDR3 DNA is TGCGCCAGCAGCTTGGCCCGAGACATCGACGGCTACACCTTC. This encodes CASSLARDIDGYTF.

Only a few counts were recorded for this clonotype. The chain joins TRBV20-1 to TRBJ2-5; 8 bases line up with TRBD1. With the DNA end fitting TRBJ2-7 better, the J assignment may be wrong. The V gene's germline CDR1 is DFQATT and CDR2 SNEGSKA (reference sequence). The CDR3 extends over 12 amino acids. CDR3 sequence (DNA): TGCAGTGCTGACAGGGGTATCTTCGAGCAGTACTTC. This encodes CSADRGIFEQYF.